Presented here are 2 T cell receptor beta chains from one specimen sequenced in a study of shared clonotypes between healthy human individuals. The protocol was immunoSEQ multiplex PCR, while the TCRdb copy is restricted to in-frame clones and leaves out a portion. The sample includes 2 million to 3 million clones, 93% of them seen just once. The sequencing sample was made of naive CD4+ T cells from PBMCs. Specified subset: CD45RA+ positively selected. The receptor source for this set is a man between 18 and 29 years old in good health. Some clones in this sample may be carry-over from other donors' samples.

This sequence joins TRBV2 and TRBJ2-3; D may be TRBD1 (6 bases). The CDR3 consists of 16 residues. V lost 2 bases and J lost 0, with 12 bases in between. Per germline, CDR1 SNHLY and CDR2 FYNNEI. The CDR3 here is CASSELRQGSTDTQYF. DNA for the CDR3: TGTGCCAGCAGTGAATTGAGGCAGGGGAGCACAGATACGCAGTATTTT. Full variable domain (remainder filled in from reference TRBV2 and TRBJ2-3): EPEVTQTPSHQVTQMGQEVILRCVPISNHLYFYWYRQILGQKVEFLVSFYNNEISEKSEIFDDQFSVERPDGSNFTLKIRSTKLEDSAMYFCASSELRQGSTDTQYFGPGTRLTVL.

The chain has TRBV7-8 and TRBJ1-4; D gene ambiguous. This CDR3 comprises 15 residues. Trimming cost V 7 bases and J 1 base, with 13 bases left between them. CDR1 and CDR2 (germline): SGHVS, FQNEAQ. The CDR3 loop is CASTLTDGTNEKLFF. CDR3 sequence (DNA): TGTGCCAGCACCCTAACCGACGGAACTAATGAAAAACTGTTTTTT.